The T cell receptor beta chain described here comes from a study of long-term antiretroviral therapy in people with HIV. Study-wide results and caveats: Samples were collected from about 2003 to 2017 under possibly less effective ART regimens. It was not possible to obtain data on ART adherence, viral resistance or therapy changes.

Notes on this clone: Its antigen is as yet unknown.

No donor had fewer than one pre-ART PBMC sample or fewer than two post-ART PBMC samples. CDR1 is LNHDA and CDR2 is SQIVND in the germline V gene (reference sequence). V dropped 6 bases and J dropped 3 bases, with 14 bases sitting between them. The CDR3 sequence is 15 residues long. Running of the v3.0 immunoSEQ assay took place at survey level. For each individual sample, sequencing targeted roughly 40,000-50,000 T-cell genomes. Measured with immunoSEQ multiplex PCR; TCRdb has only the in-frame clones, and not every one. The sample contains 25,000 to 35,000 clones, 94% of which appear only once. The source of this sequence is a man aged 45-65 years with HIV. V gene TRBV19 combines with J gene TRBJ1-4; D is unresolved. The starting material was unsorted PBMCs, obtained around 7.4 years after starting antiretroviral therapy. CDR3 nucleotides: TGTGCCAGTAGAGGGTTTTTAGAGTCTAATGAAAAACTGTTTTTT. Translation gives CASRGFLESNEKLFF. Using reference TRBV19 and TRBJ1-4 for the parts outside the CDR3, the full variable domain is DGGITQSPKYLFRKEGQNVTLSCEQNLNHDAMYWYRQDPGQGLRLIYYSQIVNDFQKGDIAEGYSVSREKKESFPLTVTSAQKNPTAFYLCASRGFLESNEKLFFGSGTQLSVL.